The clone carrying this TCR beta chain was seen many times. From germline, CDR1 is SQVTM and CDR2 ANQGSEA. V shed 3 bases and J 8 bases; nucleotides not matched to a gene: 14. The CDR3 length is 16 residues. The data belong to a study of identical twins. TCRdb called the 5' RACE reads again in MiXCR, with one record for every CDR3 protein. The table records approximately 600,000 distinct CDR3 sequences, just over 7% of them present only once. This sample also belongs to another study, concerning yellow fever vaccine responses in identical twins.

Sequencing was done on a sample of PBMCs. The chain is built from TRBV29-1 and TRBJ2-1; TRBD2 matches 9 bases. The clonotype was recovered from a woman aged 18-29 years in good health. The CDR3 DNA sequence: TGCAGCGTTGAGTATGGCGGGAGGGCCAATTTGCATGAGCAGTTCTTC. It is translated as CSVEYGGRANLHEQFF.